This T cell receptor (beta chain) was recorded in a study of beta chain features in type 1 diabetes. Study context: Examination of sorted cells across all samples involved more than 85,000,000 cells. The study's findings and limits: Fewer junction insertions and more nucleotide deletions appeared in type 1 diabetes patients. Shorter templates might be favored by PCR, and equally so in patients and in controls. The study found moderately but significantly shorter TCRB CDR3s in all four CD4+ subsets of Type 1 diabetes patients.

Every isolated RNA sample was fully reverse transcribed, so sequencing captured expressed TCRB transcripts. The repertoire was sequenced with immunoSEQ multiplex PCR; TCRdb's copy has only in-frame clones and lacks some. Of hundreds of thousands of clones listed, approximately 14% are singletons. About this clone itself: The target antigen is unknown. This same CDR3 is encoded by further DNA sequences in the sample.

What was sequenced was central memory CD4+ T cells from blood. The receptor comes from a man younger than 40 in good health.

This CDR3 reads CAWSPRNEQFF. CDR3 DNA sequence: TGTGCCTGGAGCCCTCGCAATGAGCAGTTCTTC. The V and J genes are TRBV30 and TRBJ2-1; no clear D gene. Looked up from germline, CDR1 is GTSNPN and CDR2 is SVGIG (reference sequence). V was clipped by 3 bases and J by 6 bases, with 6 bases between them. This CDR3 spans 11 amino acids.